What follows are 29 T cell receptor beta chains derived from one specimen sequenced in a study of Ad26.COV2.S vaccination and SARS-CoV-2 variants. The treatment is: some 20 received Ad26.COV2.S at low or high dose, single or two shots; about 5 received placebo; per-sample allocation not given. Following the first vaccine or placebo injection, samples were taken on day 63. Produced via immunoSEQ multiplex PCR; TCRdb's table is partial and in-frame only. The sample holds approximately 340,000 clones, approximately 84% seen once. The material sequenced was peripheral blood, taken in a trial of Ad26.COV2.S vaccine versus placebo. Receptor source: a person between 18 and 59 years old who received the Ad26.COV2.S COVID-19 vaccine or a placebo.

The V and J genes are TRBV28 and TRBJ2-7, with D perhaps being TRBD1 or TRBD2 (6 bases each). The CDR3 totals 12 residues. Germline values: CDR1 MDHEN, CDR2 SYDVKM. CDR3 sequence reads: CLTRGHQYEQYF. CDR3 DNA sequence: TGTTTGACGCGGGGACACCAGTACGAGCAGTACTTC.

The V and J genes are TRBV9 and TRBJ2-1; 11 nucleotides agree with TRBD2. The length of the CDR3 is 17 residues. V lost 3 bases and J lost 3; bases outside the gene matches: 8. Germline CDR1 reads SGDLS; CDR2 reads YYNGEE. The CDR3 here is CASSAASGGRSYNEQFF. For the CDR3, the DNA is TGTGCCAGCAGCGCCGCTAGCGGGGGGCGCAGCTACAATGAGCAGTTCTTC.

The chain combines TRBV28 with TRBJ2-3, with a weak D call TRBD1 (5 bases). The CDR3 has 15 amino acids. Germline loops: CDR1 MDHEN, CDR2 SYDVKM. Trimming removed 2 bases at V and 1 base at J, with 10 bases between. The CDR3 DNA reads TGTGCCAGCAGTTTAACGGCAGGGCGCACAGATACGCAGTATTTT. This codes for CASSLTAGRTDTQYF.

This clone occurred a few times. The chain links TRBV10-1 to TRBJ1-6; D perhaps matches TRBD1 (5 bases). The CDR3 length is 18 residues. The germline gives CDR1 WNHNN, CDR2 SYGVQD (reference sequence). The V gene lost 8 bases and the J gene lost 7 bases, with 27 bases spanning the gap. This CDR3 reads CASWPGLEASMGNSPLHF. The CDR3 DNA sequence: TGCGCCAGCTGGCCGGGACTTGAGGCCAGTATGGGGAATTCACCCCTCCACTTT.

The rearrangement uses TRBV5-1 and TRBJ1-1, with TRBD1 as a possible D gene (5 bases). The CDR3 length is 14 residues. V gave up 3 bases and J gave up 1 base, with 10 bases separating them. In germline, CDR1 is SGHRS, CDR2 YFSETQ. The CDR3 DNA reads TGCGCCAGCAGCTCGGGACTGACGAACACTGAAGCTTTCTTT. Its protein is CASSSGLTNTEAFF.

This chain joins TRBV7-2 and TRBJ1-3; 7 bases match TRBD1. There are 15 residues in the CDR3. V was pared by 2 bases and J by 8 bases, with 9 bases of the junction left unmatched. Looked up from germline, CDR1 is SGHTA and CDR2 is FQGNSA. In DNA, the CDR3 is TGTGCCAGCAGCTTAAGTCGCGGCAGGGGGGACACCATATATTTT. Translated: CASSLSRGRGDTIYF.

This clone was seen once. The V and J genes are TRBV15 and TRBJ1-6, with D hard to call. The germline CDR1 and CDR2 sequences are LNHNV and YYDKDF (reference sequence). V lost 0 bases, J lost 0 bases, and 6 bases lay in between. The CDR3 is made up of 16 amino acids. CDR3 protein: CATSRDRDSYNSPLHF. CDR3 DNA: TGTGCCACCAGCAGAGACCGGGACTCCTATAATTCACCCCTCCACTTT.

The rearrangement joins TRBV3-1 (or the pseudogene TRBV3-2) to TRBJ1-2, with D possibly being TRBD1 (6 bases). This CDR3 has 16 amino acids. Germline V CDR1 and CDR2: LGHDT, YNNKEL (reference sequence). V was cut by 1 base and J by 7 bases, with 19 bases left in between. Here the CDR3 DNA reads TGTGCCAGCAGCCAAGTCACCTTGGGGGCGAGGGCTGGCTACACCTTC. Its protein is CASSQVTLGARAGYTF.

The chain carries TRBV24-1 and TRBJ2-1; D perhaps matches TRBD2 (6 bases). Germline V CDR1 and CDR2: KGHDR, SFDVKD. The CDR3 is made up of 15 amino acids. The ends were cut back, 3 bases at V and 5 bases at J, with 13 bases in the middle. CDR3 nucleotides: TGTGCCACCAGTGATGGACTAACAACCAACAATGAGCAGTTCTTC. Amino acids: CATSDGLTTNNEQFF.

This clone appeared once. This chain links TRBV9 with TRBJ1-2, with TRBD1 matching over 7 bases. There are 15 residues in the CDR3. V lost 3 bases, J lost 8 bases, and 13 bases stayed unmatched. Germline assignment: CDR1 SGDLS and CDR2 YYNGEE. The CDR3 loop reads CASSAHRDRLTGYTF. The CDR3 DNA follows: TGTGCCAGCAGCGCCCACAGGGACAGACTTACCGGCTACACCTTC.

The CDR3 region has the DNA TGTGCCAGCTTCCTATCTCGGACTAGCGGGAGCCTCACAGATACGCAGTATTTT. Protein sequence: CASFLSRTSGSLTDTQYF. The V gene is TRBV13, the J gene TRBJ2-3; the match to TRBD2 covers 13 bases. CDR1 and CDR2 from the germline V gene are PRHDT and FYEKMQ (reference sequence). The CDR3 spans 18 residues. V gave up 8 bases and J gave up 2 bases; unmatched junction bases: 13.

This chain joins TRBV7-6 and TRBJ2-1; D remains ambiguous. This CDR3 has 17 amino acids. Germline loops: CDR1 SGHVS, CDR2 FNYEAQ. V shed 3 bases and J shed 4 bases, with 19 bases lying between them. This chain's CDR3 is CASSFLTPPWGYNEQFF. CDR3 coding DNA: TGTGCCAGCAGCTTCCTGACTCCGCCTTGGGGATACAATGAGCAGTTCTTC. Looking up the rest from reference TRBV7-6 and TRBJ2-1 gives the full variable domain: GAGVSQSPRYKVTKRGQDVALRCDPISGHVSLYWYRQALGQGPEFLTYFNYEAQQDKSGLPNDRFSAERPEGSISTLTIQRTEQRDSAMYRCASSFLTPPWGYNEQFFGPGTRLTVL.

In this sample, this clone turned up a few times. The chain joins TRBV5-1 to TRBJ1-1; D might be TRBD1 (6 bases). This CDR3 comprises 13 residues. Between the trimmed V and J ends, which lost 0 bases and 11 bases, there was a span of 14 bases. Germline CDR1 is SGHRS and CDR2 is YFSETQ. The CDR3 loop reads CASSLDGGGGAFF. CDR3 sequence (DNA): TGCGCCAGCAGCTTGGATGGGGGCGGTGGGGCTTTCTTT.

This chain uses TRBV19 with TRBJ2-7, with a tentative D call TRBD1 (6 bases). Germline CDR1 LNHDA, CDR2 SQIVND (reference sequence). The CDR3 totals 13 residues. Trimming removed 4 bases from V and 3 bases from J, with 10 bases in between. The CDR3 coding sequence is TGTGCCAGTAGTACCGGACAGATCTACGAGCAGTACTTC. Translated, it gives CASSTGQIYEQYF. The full variable domain, rest sourced from reference TRBV19 and TRBJ2-7, is DGGITQSPKYLFRKEGQNVTLSCEQNLNHDAMYWYRQDPGQGLRLIYYSQIVNDFQKGDIAEGYSVSREKKESFPLTVTSAQKNPTAFYLCASSTGQIYEQYFGPGTRLTVT.

V and J are TRBV29-1 and TRBJ1-1; D ambiguous. V dropped 2 bases and J dropped 1 base, with 8 bases sitting between them. The CDR3 loop spans 13 amino acids. Germline V gene lookup returns CDR1 SQVTM and CDR2 ANQGSEA. This CDR3 is CSVEIRRNTEAFF. The CDR3 DNA reads TGCAGCGTTGAAATTAGGCGGAACACTGAAGCTTTCTTT.

The chain uses TRBV12-3 or TRBV12-4 and TRBJ1-6; D is possibly TRBD1 (5 bases). V lost 5 bases, J lost 15 bases, and 17 bases lay in between. The CDR3 is made up of 13 amino acids. The CDR3 sequence is CASSPQAWTILHF. The CDR3 DNA follows: TGTGCCAGCAGTCCTCAGGCTTGGACAATCCTCCACTTT.

This sequence joins TRBV4-1 and TRBJ2-5, with D uncertain. Trimming took off 1 base at V and 5 bases at J, with 8 bases between the two ends. This CDR3 region has 13 residues. Germline CDR1 MGHRA, CDR2 YSYEKL. CDR3 in DNA: TGCGCCAGCAGCCAAGGACGGCGGGAGACCCAGTACTTC. Protein sequence: CASSQGRRETQYF.

The chain employs TRBV19 and TRBJ1-5, with D possibly matching TRBD1 (6 bases). The germline gives CDR1 LNHDA, CDR2 SQIVND (reference sequence). Trimming cost V 6 bases and J 1 base, with 22 bases left between them. The CDR3 contains 18 residues. CDR3 coding DNA: TGTGCCAGTAGGAGGGCGGGGGGCGCCGGGGTGAGCAATCAGCCCCAGCATTTT. Its protein product is CASRRAGGAGVSNQPQHF.

V usage is TRBV10-3 and J usage is TRBJ2-7, with 9 bases fitting TRBD1. The CDR3 sequence is 15 residues long. V gave up 3 bases and J gave up 3 bases; unmatched junction bases: 6. Germline values: CDR1 ENHRY, CDR2 SYGVKD. The CDR3 here is CAISDRGQGGYEQYF. The DNA of the CDR3 is TGTGCCATCAGTGATCGGGGACAGGGTGGCTACGAGCAGTACTTC.

J is TRBJ1-1 and V is TRBV18; D might be TRBD1 (5 bases). V was clipped by 2 bases and J by 14 bases, with 21 bases between them. The CDR3 length is 14 residues. The germline V gene has CDR1 KGHSH and CDR2 LQKENI. CDR3 in DNA: TGTGCCAGCTCACCAGATAAGGGGACCGTCTCGCCGTTCTTT. It translates to CASSPDKGTVSPFF.

J is TRBJ1-5 and V is TRBV3-1 (or the pseudogene TRBV3-2); no clear D gene. The CDR3 length is 13 residues. The germline CDR1 and CDR2 sequences are LGHDT and YNNKEL (reference sequence). V shed 4 bases and J shed 6 bases, with 10 bases lying between them. This chain's CDR3 is CASSLLGSQPQHF. In DNA form, the CDR3 reads TGTGCCAGCAGCCTCTTAGGAAGTCAGCCCCAGCATTTT.

This chain joins TRBV7-2 and TRBJ2-3; 9 nucleotides agree with TRBD2. The CDR3 covers 17 residues. Germline lookup yields CDR1 SGHTA and CDR2 FQGNSA. V lost 1 base and J lost 5; bases outside the gene matches: 10. The CDR3, as DNA: TGTGCCAGCAGCTTAGAGGTTGCGGGAGGGAATATAGATACGCAGTATTTT. It encodes CASSLEVAGGNIDTQYF.

This clone was observed a few times. The gene calls are TRBV13 and TRBJ1-5; D is unclear. The CDR3 extends over 15 amino acids. Per the germline V gene, CDR1 is PRHDT and CDR2 is FYEKMQ (reference sequence). V was trimmed by 0 bases and J by 6 bases, leaving 12 bases between them. The CDR3 protein is CASSLGRAGIQPQHF. As DNA, the CDR3 is TGTGCCAGCAGCTTAGGCCGAGCGGGGATTCAGCCCCAGCATTTT.

This sequence joins TRBV4-3 and TRBJ2-7; TRBD1 matches 11 bases. Germline V gives CDR1 LGHNA, CDR2 YSLEER. J gave up 3 bases and V 1 base, and 8 bases lay outside the gene matches. The CDR3 length is 17 residues. CDR3 DNA sequence: TGCGCCAGCAGCCAAGTTGGGACAGGGGGGACCGTCTACGAGCAGTACTTC. This gives the protein CASSQVGTGGTVYEQYF.

This clone was counted at least ten times. The rearrangement joins TRBV2 to TRBJ2-7; unclear D gene. The V and J ends lost 4 bases and 3 bases respectively, with 13 bases between them. The CDR3 contains 14 residues. Per the germline V gene, CDR1 is SNHLY and CDR2 is FYNNEI. The CDR3 spells CASSVVTPGYEQYF. CDR3 nucleotide sequence: TGTGCCAGCAGTGTTGTGACGCCGGGCTACGAGCAGTACTTC.

The chain couples TRBV2 to TRBJ2-7; 10 bases agree with TRBD2. The length of the CDR3 is 17 residues. CDR1 and CDR2 (germline): SNHLY, FYNNEI. The trim removed 3 bases at V and 4 bases at J, leaving 12 bases unmatched. CDR3 in DNA: TGTGCCAGCAGTGAGTCCACTAGCGGGGCGGGGGGATACGAGCAGTACTTC. As protein: CASSESTSGAGGYEQYF.

This chain uses TRBV19 with TRBJ1-2; 7 nucleotides align to TRBD1. There are 17 residues in the CDR3. V lost 3 bases, J lost 4 bases, and 14 bases stayed unmatched. CDR1 and CDR2 from the germline V gene are LNHDA and SQIVND (reference sequence). This chain's CDR3 is CASSIGSGGRGAYGYTF. The CDR3 DNA is TGTGCCAGTAGTATCGGTTCGGGCGGCAGGGGGGCCTATGGCTACACCTTC.

The chain recombines TRBV27 with TRBJ2-6, with 7 nucleotides matching TRBD1. CDR1 is MNHEY, CDR2 SMNVEV, per germline (reference sequence). J lost 2 bases, V lost 6 bases, and 4 bases had no gene match. CDR3 length: 15 residues. The CDR3 DNA sequence: TGTGCCAGCAGCCGAGACAGGGCTGGGGCCAACGTCCTGACTTTC. It yields the protein CASSRDRAGANVLTF.

This clone has just one count. This rearrangement joins TRBV11-3 to TRBJ1-1; D possibly corresponds to TRBD1 (6 bases). This CDR3 is 18 amino acids long. CDR1 is SGHNT, CDR2 YENEEA, per germline. The ends were cut back, 1 base at V and 4 bases at J, with 22 bases in the middle. CDR3 DNA sequence: TGTGCCAGCAGCTTAGGCTCGGGGGGGCGATCACCTTTCACTGAAGCTTTCTTT. Translation: CASSLGSGGRSPFTEAFF.